The 25 T cell receptor beta chains below come from one sample, sequenced in a study of blood T cell repertoires in COVID-19. Generated by immunoSEQ multiplex PCR, the TCRdb table keeps only in-frame clones and is missing some. The table shows roughly 42,000 clones, with 85% to 90% occurring only once. The sample was peripheral blood. These TCRs come from a man aged 25-45 years with active or convalescent COVID-19.

The chain combines TRBV12-3 or TRBV12-4 with TRBJ1-1, with D perhaps matching TRBD1 (6 bases). The CDR3 contains 13 residues. V was pared by 6 bases and J by 4 bases, with 12 bases between. CDR3 in amino acids: CASSMDSGTEAFF. CDR3 DNA: TGTGCCAGCAGCATGGACAGCGGCACTGAAGCTTTCTTT.

This clone was counted between two and nine times. V gene TRBV2 combines with J gene TRBJ1-4, with D unclear. Germline CDR1 is SNHLY and CDR2 is FYNNEI. The V end was cut by 2 bases, the J end by 4 bases, with 17 bases between. The CDR3 consists of 17 residues. In nucleotides, the CDR3 is TGTGCCAGCAGTGAAATAATCTGGACTTCATTTAATGAAAAACTGTTTTTT. Amino acid sequence: CASSEIIWTSFNEKLFF.

The chain uses TRBV5-4 and TRBJ1-1; D is ambiguous. V lost 1 base and J 1 base, leaving 14 bases between the germline ends. The CDR3 loop spans 16 amino acids. CDR1 SGHNT and CDR2 YYREEE come from the germline V gene (reference sequence). The CDR3 is CASSLLGWQPNTEAFF. CDR3 in DNA: TGTGCCAGCAGCTTGCTAGGTTGGCAGCCGAACACTGAAGCTTTCTTT.

The CDR3 region has the DNA TGTGCCAGCAGCGACAGGGAATCCGGAAACACCATATATTTT. It translates to CASSDRESGNTIYF. The chain recombines TRBV7-9 with TRBJ1-3; 7 positions agree with TRBD1. The CDR3 covers 14 residues. Germline CDR1 SEHNR, CDR2 FQNEAQ (reference sequence). With 5 bases clipped from V and 4 bases from J, the junction kept 5 bases outside the gene matches.

This chain uses TRBV4-3 with TRBJ2-2, with D unclear. Trimming stripped 4 bases from V and 2 bases from J, with 11 bases between. CDR1 is LGHNA, CDR2 YSLEER, per germline. This CDR3 comprises 15 residues. As DNA, the CDR3 is TGCGCCAGCAGCCCAGGCCTCAGAAACACCGGGGAGCTGTTTTTT. As protein: CASSPGLRNTGELFF.

V and J are TRBV4-2 and TRBJ1-4; 7 nucleotides match TRBD1. Per germline, CDR1 LGHNA and CDR2 YNFKEQ. J was trimmed by 0 bases and V by 4 bases; bases with no gene match: 14. The CDR3 has 19 amino acids. CDR3 nucleotides: TGTGCCAGCAGCCGCGCCCGGGACAGTACTAATCCAACTAATGAAAAACTGTTTTTT. As protein: CASSRARDSTNPTNEKLFF.

This clone appeared once. This chain joins TRBV29-1 and TRBJ2-7, with a tentative D call TRBD1 (6 bases). The germline V gene has CDR1 SQVTM and CDR2 ANQGSEA. V was cut by 4 bases and J by 3 bases, with 16 bases left in between. This CDR3 is 14 amino acids long. The CDR3 nucleotides are TGCAGCGTTGGAACAGGGTACCTTATCTACGAGCAGTACTTC. It yields the protein CSVGTGYLIYEQYF.

The rearrangement links TRBV2 to TRBJ1-1; possible D gene TRBD1, 6 bases. CDR3 size: 14 residues. Trimming pared 3 bases from V and 10 bases from J, leaving 18 bases between. Germline V gene data show CDR1 as SNHLY and CDR2 as FYNNEI. The CDR3 sequence is CASSEMVQGGLAFF. CDR3 sequence (DNA): TGTGCCAGCAGTGAGATGGTACAGGGCGGGTTAGCTTTCTTT.

The V and J genes are TRBV5-1 and TRBJ2-1, with TRBD1 matching 8 bases. Germline CDR1 reads SGHRS; CDR2 reads YFSETQ. J gave up 3 bases and V 3 bases, and 11 bases lay outside the gene matches. The CDR3 runs 17 residues. The DNA for the CDR3 is TGCGCCAGCAGCTCCACCGGGACAGGAGAAATCTACAATGAGCAGTTCTTC. Translated: CASSSTGTGEIYNEQFF. Full variable domain (missing parts from reference TRBV5-1 and TRBJ2-1): KAGVTQTPRYLIKTRGQQVTLSCSPISGHRSVSWYQQTPGQGLQFLFEYFSETQRNKGNFPGRFSGRQFSNSRSEMNVSTLELGDSALYLCASSSTGTGEIYNEQFFGPGTRLTVL.

J is TRBJ2-3 and V is TRBV2, with TRBD2 matching over 10 bases. CDR1 and CDR2 (germline): SNHLY, FYNNEI. V shed 1 base, J shed 1 base, and the junction held 5 bases outside the gene matches. CDR3 length: 17 amino acids. CDR3 coding DNA: TGTGCCAGCAGTGAAGAGCGGGAGGGTATGGGCACAGATACGCAGTATTTT. Its protein is CASSEEREGMGTDTQYF.

This clone occurred once. This chain uses TRBV2 with TRBJ1-1, with TRBD1 as a possible D gene (6 bases). Trimming took off 6 bases at V and 0 bases at J, with 11 bases between the two ends. Germline CDR1 is SNHLY and CDR2 is FYNNEI. The CDR3 spans 14 residues. CDR3 sequence: CASREGQMNTEAFF. Here the CDR3 DNA reads TGTGCCAGCAGAGAGGGACAAATGAACACTGAAGCTTTCTTT.

The chain uses TRBV7-9 and TRBJ2-4; 9 bases line up with TRBD2. J lost 9 bases, V lost 1 base, and 10 bases had no gene match. The CDR3 covers 16 residues. Germline V lookup: CDR1 SEHNR, CDR2 FQNEAQ (reference sequence). Here the CDR3 DNA reads TGTGCCAGCAGCTTAGGCGGGGGGGGACCCCTAGGCATTCAGTACTTC. Amino acids: CASSLGGGGPLGIQYF.

The V and J genes are TRBV5-5 and TRBJ2-2; TRBD1 agrees at 8 bases. The V gene's germline CDR1 is SGHKS and CDR2 YYEKEE (reference sequence). Unmatched junction bases numbered 4, after V lost 2 bases and J lost 4 bases. This CDR3 comprises 15 residues. CDR3 amino acids: CASSFRTGLTGELFF. DNA of the CDR3: TGTGCCAGCAGCTTCCGGACAGGGCTCACCGGGGAGCTGTTTTTT.

The gene calls are TRBV29-1 and TRBJ2-5; TRBD2 matches 7 bases. Germline trimming cut 7 bases from V and 7 bases from J; bases unmatched to any gene: 9. The CDR3 is made up of 12 amino acids. Germline assignment: CDR1 SQVTM and CDR2 ANQGSEA. The CDR3 DNA sequence: TGCAGCGCTGAGACTAGCCCCGGGACCCAGTACTTC. It specifies CSAETSPGTQYF.

The chain's CDR3 is CASSRENSNTEAFF. CDR3 DNA sequence: TGTGCCAGCAGCCGAGAAAACTCGAACACTGAAGCTTTCTTT. The chain employs TRBV3-1 (or the pseudogene TRBV3-2) and TRBJ1-1, with D hard to call. The CDR3 length is 14 residues. In germline, CDR1 is LGHDT, CDR2 YNNKEL (reference sequence). Trimming removed 4 bases at V and 1 base at J, with 10 bases between.

V usage is TRBV5-1 and J usage is TRBJ1-2; 9 bases line up with TRBD1. Per the germline V gene, CDR1 is SGHRS and CDR2 is YFSETQ. The CDR3 extends over 13 amino acids. Trimming removed 0 bases from V and 8 bases from J; junction bases left unmatched: 2. CDR3 amino acids: CASSLGTGDGYTF. The CDR3 DNA sequence: TGCGCCAGCAGCTTGGGGACAGGGGACGGCTACACCTTC.

The rearrangement joins TRBV24-1 to TRBJ2-1; the match to TRBD2 covers 12 bases. In germline, CDR1 is KGHDR, CDR2 SFDVKD. The CDR3 is made up of 16 amino acids. V lost 3 bases, J lost 4 bases, and 3 bases stayed unmatched. CDR3 amino acids: CATSDPSGRDYNEQFF. In nucleotides, the CDR3 is TGTGCCACCAGTGATCCTAGCGGGAGGGATTACAATGAGCAGTTCTTC.

The chain joins TRBV29-1 to TRBJ2-1; D unclear. From germline, CDR1 is SQVTM and CDR2 ANQGSEA. The V end lost 5 bases, the J end lost 10 bases, and 12 bases lay between the germline ends. This CDR3 region has 11 residues. The CDR3 spells CSVLGRREQFF. CDR3 nucleotides: TGCAGCGTTCTTGGCAGGCGAGAGCAGTTCTTC.

This clone came up a few times. This sequence joins TRBV6-2 or TRBV6-3 and TRBJ2-1; 8 positions agree with TRBD1. With V trimmed by 6 bases and J by 3 bases, 13 bases remained unmatched. Per the germline V gene, CDR1 is MNHEY and CDR2 is SVGEGT. This CDR3 region has 17 residues. CDR3 region: CASSPVRGTGYYNEQFF. The CDR3, as DNA: TGTGCCAGCAGCCCTGTTCGGGGGACAGGCTACTACAATGAGCAGTTCTTC.

The rearrangement joins TRBV6-5 to TRBJ1-2, with 12 bases fitting TRBD1. Per germline, CDR1 MNHEY and CDR2 SVGAGI. The CDR3 loop spans 12 amino acids. V was pared by 8 bases and J by 6 bases, with 1 base of the junction left unmatched. CDR3 loop: CASGDRGHGYTF. The CDR3 nucleotides are TGTGCCAGCGGGGACAGGGGGCATGGCTACACCTTC.

This rearrangement joins TRBV12-5 to TRBJ1-2, with 8 positions matching TRBD1. There are 13 residues in the CDR3. V lost 6 bases to trimming and J lost 7 bases; unmatched junction nucleotides: 7. Germline V gene lookup returns CDR1 LGHNT and CDR2 FRNRAP. The chain's CDR3 is CASGQDRAIGYTF. The DNA for the CDR3 is TGTGCTAGTGGCCAGGACAGGGCCATTGGCTACACCTTC.

The CDR3 DNA follows: TGTGCCAGCAGCTTGGGGAGCGGTCAGCCCCAGCATTTT. Translating gives CASSLGSGQPQHF. The chain joins TRBV5-6 to TRBJ1-5; D is uncertain. There are 13 residues in the CDR3. Germline loops: CDR1 SGHDT, CDR2 YYEEEE. Trimming took off 0 bases at V and 6 bases at J, with 7 bases between the two ends.

The rearrangement links TRBV6-5 to TRBJ1-1; a weak D match, TRBD1 (5 bases). The CDR3 consists of 15 residues. V was trimmed by 2 bases and J by 3 bases, leaving 13 bases between them. Germline CDR1 is MNHEY and CDR2 is SVGAGI. CDR3 in amino acids: CASSYRRGSDTEAFF. In nucleotides, the CDR3 is TGTGCCAGCAGTTACCGGCGGGGGTCGGACACTGAAGCTTTCTTT.

The chain carries TRBV6-2 or TRBV6-3 and TRBJ2-7; 12 bases line up with TRBD1. The germline V gene encodes CDR1 MNHEY and CDR2 SVGEGT. This CDR3 is 18 amino acids long. Trimming removed 4 bases from V and 0 bases from J; junction bases left unmatched: 10. CDR3 loop: CASSFPGTGGPRSYEQYV. The CDR3 nucleotides read TGTGCCAGCAGTTTCCCCGGGACAGGGGGCCCCCGCTCCTACGAGCAGTACGTC.

V usage is TRBV7-2 and J usage is TRBJ1-6, with TRBD1 identical over 7 bases. Germline lookup yields CDR1 SGHTA and CDR2 FQGNSA. The CDR3 is 14 residues long. The junction had 9 bases not matched to a gene; V was cut back by 2 bases and J by 14 bases. The CDR3 protein is CASSLTSTGKTLHF. The CDR3 region has the DNA TGTGCCAGCAGCTTAACATCGACAGGGAAAACCCTCCACTTT.